This entry features one T cell receptor beta chain sequence. These data come from a study of T cell responses to AZD1222 COVID-19 vaccine. This CDR3 contains 17 residues. Trimming shortened V by 0 bases and J by 0 bases, and 10 bases separated the two germline ends. The V gene's germline CDR1 is SGHDT and CDR2 YYEEEE. Generated by immunoSEQ multiplex PCR, the TCRdb table keeps only in-frame clones and is missing some. The sample gives around 130,000 clones, more than 90% of which show up once; roughly 1% is in the top ten. Sequenced here: peripheral blood, sampled 28 days after the second AZD1222 dose. The origin of this receptor is an adult who received the AZD1222 COVID-19 vaccine. This chain connects TRBV5-6 to TRBJ2-6, with D hard to call. The CDR3 DNA reads as TGTGCCAGCAGCTTGGGTGTCAGGTCCTCTGGGGCCAACGTCCTGACTTTC. Encoded protein: CASSLGVRSSGANVLTF. Combining the CDR3 with reference TRBV5-6 and TRBJ2-6 gives the whole variable domain DAGVTQSPTHLIKTRGQQVTLRCSPKSGHDTVSWYQQALGQGPQFIFQYYEEEERQRGNFPDRFSGHQFPNYSSELNVNALLLGDSALYLCASSLGVRSSGANVLTFGAGSRLTVL.